This T cell receptor beta chain is drawn from a study of blood T cell repertoires in COVID-19. Across the study: The United States, Italy and Spain were the sources of the acute and convalescent COVID-19 samples. PBMCs, B-cell-depleted T cells, or T cells were the source of the cDNA or gDNA that made up the material.

The germline CDR1 and CDR2 sequences are SNHLY and FYNNEI. This CDR3 contains 10 residues. Trimming took 5 bases from V and 10 from J, leaving 6 bases between them. In the authors' methods: Nucleated cell counts were estimated from reference gene primer amplification. Profiled with immunoSEQ multiplex PCR; TCRdb holds only in-frame clones, not every one. V and J calls plus clone size are reproduced from that table; the DNA served to infer D and trimming. Of fewer than 200,000 clones in the sample, 65% to 90% were seen once. This chain uses TRBV2 with TRBJ2-1; TRBD2 might be the D (6 bases). The receptor's source is a human donor in a cohort sampled during active COVID-19. Sequencing used peripheral blood. The CDR3 here is CASSRGEQFF. The CDR3 DNA reads TGTGCCAGCAGTCGGGGGGAGCAGTTCTTC.